This T cell receptor beta chain was documented in a study of T cells in localized non-small cell lung cancer. The table came from immunoSEQ multiplex PCR; TCRdb's copy has only in-frame clones and leaves some out. The sample has 750 to 1,000 clones, roughly 33% seen once. There are 13 residues in the CDR3. After removal of 6 bases from V and 6 bases from J, the junction contained 6 bases not matched to a gene. The germline V gene has CDR1 MNHGY and CDR2 SAAAGT. This sequence was found in a female donor of 60 years or more with stage I lung adenocarcinoma. The chain carries TRBV6-8 and TRBJ1-2, with 8 nucleotides matching TRBD1. This specimen consisted of normal lung tissue next to the tumor, obtained before any cancer treatment. CDR3 nucleotides: TGTGCCAGCAGACAGGACAGGGAACATGGCTACACCTTC. Translating gives CASRQDREHGYTF.